A single sample is the source of the 10 T cell receptor beta chains below, sequenced in a study of blood T cell repertoires in COVID-19. The table came from immunoSEQ multiplex PCR; TCRdb's copy has only in-frame clones and leaves some out. The sample has 100,000 to 150,000 clones; roughly 84% are singletons. The sequenced material came from peripheral blood. The receptors were sampled from a woman aged 25 to 45 who had recovered from COVID-19.

The rearrangement links TRBV14 to TRBJ2-7; no clear D gene. The CDR3 is 13 residues long. V lost 1 base, J lost 6 bases, and 10 bases lay in between. CDR1 SGHDN and CDR2 FVKESK come from the germline V gene. CDR3: CASSQALFGEQYF. As DNA, the CDR3 is TGTGCCAGCAGCCAAGCCTTGTTCGGCGAGCAGTACTTC.

V and J are TRBV3-1 (or the pseudogene TRBV3-2) and TRBJ2-1; a weak D match, TRBD1 (5 bases). The germline V gene has CDR1 LGHDT and CDR2 YNNKEL (reference sequence). The CDR3 runs 14 residues. Between the trimmed V and J ends, which lost 6 bases and 0 bases, there was a span of 9 bases. The CDR3 sequence: CASRQRGSYNEQFF. The CDR3 region has the DNA TGTGCCAGCAGACAAAGGGGCTCCTACAATGAGCAGTTCTTC.

This clone has only one observation. The gene calls are TRBV9 and TRBJ2-3; TRBD2 is a possible D gene (5 bases). Per germline, CDR1 SGDLS and CDR2 YYNGEE. The length of the CDR3 is 16 residues. Trimming took off 0 bases at V and 2 bases at J, with 13 bases between the two ends. The CDR3: CASSVGTAVITDTQYF. Written as DNA, the CDR3 is TGTGCCAGCAGCGTAGGTACAGCGGTTATCACAGATACGCAGTATTTT.

This chain links TRBV5-1 with TRBJ1-2; possible D gene TRBD1, 5 bases. This CDR3 contains 15 residues. Trimming stripped 2 bases from V and 5 bases from J, with 16 bases between. Germline V gene lookup returns CDR1 SGHRS and CDR2 YFSETQ. CDR3 in DNA: TGCGCCAGCAGCTTACCATACGGAGGGGAATATGGCTACACCTTC. This sequence encodes CASSLPYGGEYGYTF. The variable domain in full, with the rest retrieved from reference TRBV5-1 and TRBJ1-2, is KAGVTQTPRYLIKTRGQQVTLSCSPISGHRSVSWYQQTPGQGLQFLFEYFSETQRNKGNFPGRFSGRQFSNSRSEMNVSTLELGDSALYLCASSLPYGGEYGYTFGSGTRLTVV.

The chain couples TRBV3-1 (or the pseudogene TRBV3-2) to TRBJ1-3; D is perhaps TRBD1 (5 bases). With 3 bases removed from V and 3 bases from J, the gap between germline ends came to 18 bases. The CDR3 sequence is 17 residues long. Germline V gene sequence: CDR1 LGHDT, CDR2 YNNKEL (reference sequence). CDR3 sequence: CASSQGYLRRGGNTIYF. The CDR3 coding sequence is TGTGCCAGCAGCCAGGGGTATTTACGGAGGGGTGGAAACACCATATATTTT.

This sequence joins TRBV5-1 and TRBJ1-4; 9 bases agree with TRBD1. Losses at the gene ends were 4 bases for V and 1 base for J; bases not matched to a gene: 5. The germline CDR1 and CDR2 sequences are SGHRS and YFSETQ. CDR3 length: 16 residues. DNA of the CDR3: TGCGCCAGCAGCATTCAGGGACAGGGAACTAATGAAAAACTGTTTTTT. Its translation: CASSIQGQGTNEKLFF.

The V and J genes are TRBV3-1 (or the pseudogene TRBV3-2) and TRBJ2-3; 8 bases align to TRBD2. V trimming: 0 bases; J trimming: 7 bases; junction bases outside the gene matches: 15. The CDR3 is 18 residues long. CDR1 is LGHDT and CDR2 is YNNKEL in the germline V gene (reference sequence). CDR3 region: CASSQDLGLGVVVNTQYF. The CDR3 nucleotides are TGTGCCAGCAGCCAAGATTTGGGACTAGGGGTTGTGGTAAATACGCAGTATTTT.

J is TRBJ2-1 and V is TRBV6-1; 9 bases agree with TRBD2. Germline CDR1 and CDR2: MNHNS and SASEGT. This CDR3 has 16 residues. With V trimmed by 2 bases and J by 6 bases, 8 bases remained unmatched. CDR3 residues: CASSEMVAGVGNEQFF. CDR3 sequence (DNA): TGTGCCAGCAGTGAAATGGTAGCGGGAGTTGGCAATGAGCAGTTCTTC.

The chain carries TRBV7-8 and TRBJ1-1; a possible D gene is TRBD1 (5 bases). Germline-derived CDR1 and CDR2 are SGHVS and FQNEAQ. Trimming shortened V by 2 bases and J by 1 base, and 11 bases separated the two germline ends. The CDR3 consists of 15 residues. CDR3 in amino acids: CASSLQGIPNTEAFF. The CDR3 DNA follows: TGTGCCAGCAGCTTACAGGGCATCCCGAACACTGAAGCTTTCTTT. Combining the CDR3 with reference TRBV7-8 and TRBJ1-1 gives the whole variable domain GAGVSQSPRYKVAKRGQDVALRCDPISGHVSLFWYQQALGQGPEFLTYFQNEAQLDKSGLPSDRFFAERPEGSVSTLKIQRTQQEDSAVYLCASSLQGIPNTEAFFGQGTRLTVV.

The V and J genes are TRBV4-1 and TRBJ1-4; D unclear. The CDR3 extends over 15 amino acids. Trimming stripped 3 bases from V and 8 bases from J, with 16 bases between. Germline V gives CDR1 MGHRA, CDR2 YSYEKL. The CDR3: CASSHPPQLKEKLFF. DNA of the CDR3: TGCGCCAGCAGCCACCCCCCGCAGTTAAAAGAAAAACTGTTTTTT.